This T cell receptor beta chain was captured by sequencing in a study of blood T cell repertoires in COVID-19. Looking at the study overall: Sites across the United States, Italy and Spain contributed samples from acute and convalescent COVID-19. T cells, B-cell-depleted T cells, or PBMCs supplied cDNA or gDNA.

This CDR3 is built from 12 residues. The V gene lost 5 bases and the J gene lost 8 bases, with 9 bases spanning the gap. Study processing details: Counts of nucleated cells, estimated from reference gene primer amplification, were obtained. The data were produced by immunoSEQ multiplex PCR, yet TCRdb's version contains in-frame clones alone and is incomplete. V, J and clone size are those of that table, while D and trimming were read from the DNA. The sample holds 85,000 to 100,000 clones, around 85% seen once. The rearrangement joins TRBV12-3 or TRBV12-4 to TRBJ1-4; D call uncertain. The clonotype originates from a woman aged 55 to 70 with COVID-19, enrolled during active disease. The sequenced material came from peripheral blood. In nucleotides, the CDR3 is TGTGCCAGCAGTGGGCAAGAAGAAAAACTGTTTTTT. This gives the protein CASSGQEEKLFF.